The entry below gives a single T cell receptor beta chain sequence along with its context. Its specificity is unknown. The data were obtained in a study of radiation and T cells in renal cell carcinoma. For the study at large: Nephrectomy followed 15 Gy stereotactic body radiation by 4 weeks.

Study-level points and caveats: No pretreatment tumor biopsies were available for baseline clonotypes.

This table comes from immunoSEQ multiplex PCR, and its TCRdb copy is limited to in-frame clones, with some not included. Here the sample spans just under 80,000 clones, 70% to 90% being singletons. Time point given: blood 2 weeks post-SBRT. The sample's treatment: 15 Gy SBRT to primary tumor, nephrectomy 4 weeks later. This renal cell carcinoma was of the clear cell type. The CDR3 is 16 amino acids. Trimming at V came to 3 bases and at J to 4 bases, leaving 8 bases not matched to a gene. Germline CDR1 and CDR2: SGHNT and YENEEA. Sequences were derived from blood, sampled from a patient whose treatment included radiotherapy and nephrectomy. This TCR was recovered from a woman in her 50s with renal cell carcinoma. The chain recombines TRBV11-3 with TRBJ2-2; 7 bases are a match to TRBD1. The CDR3 nucleotides are TGTGCCAGCAGCTTGGTGTCCGGGACAGCCACCGGGGAGCTGTTTTTT. Protein: CASSLVSGTATGELFF.